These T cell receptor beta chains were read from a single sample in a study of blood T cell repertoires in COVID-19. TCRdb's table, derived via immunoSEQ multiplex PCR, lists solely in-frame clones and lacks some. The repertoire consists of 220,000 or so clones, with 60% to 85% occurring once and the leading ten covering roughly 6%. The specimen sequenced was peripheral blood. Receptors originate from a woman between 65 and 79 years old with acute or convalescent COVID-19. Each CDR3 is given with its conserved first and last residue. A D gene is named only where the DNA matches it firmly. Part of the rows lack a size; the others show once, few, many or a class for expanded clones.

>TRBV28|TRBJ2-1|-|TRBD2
CASSWTSLSPYNEQFF
TGTGCCAGCAGTTGGACTAGCCTTTCGCCCTACAATGAGCAGTTCTTC
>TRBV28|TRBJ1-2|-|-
CASSRQIGYTF
TGTGCCAGCAGTCGCCAGATCGGCTACACCTTC
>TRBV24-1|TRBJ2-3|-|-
CATSAQTVFTDTQYF
TGTGCCACCAGTGCTCAGACAGTGTTCACAGATACGCAGTATTTT
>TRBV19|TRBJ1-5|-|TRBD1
CASRRQGGNQPQHF
TGTGCCAGTAGACGACAGGGGGGCAATCAGCCCCAGCATTTT
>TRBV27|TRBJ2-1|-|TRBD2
CASHSGKNDEQFF
TGTGCCAGCCATAGCGGGAAGAACGATGAGCAGTTCTTC
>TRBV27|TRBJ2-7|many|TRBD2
CASSFSSGGYEQYF
TGTGCCAGCAGTTTTAGCAGCGGGGGCTACGAGCAGTACTTC
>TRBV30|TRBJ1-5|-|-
CAWSQGNNQPQHF
TGTGCCTGGTCGCAGGGGAACAATCAGCCCCAGCATTTT
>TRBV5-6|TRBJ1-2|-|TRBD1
CASSPMGQGAGYTF
TGTGCCAGCAGCCCGATGGGACAGGGGGCTGGCTACACCTTC
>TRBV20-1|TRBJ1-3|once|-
CSASAGDRGNTIYF
TGCAGTGCTAGTGCCGGGGATCGCGGAAACACCATATATTTT
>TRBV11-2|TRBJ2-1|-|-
CASSGSSYNEQFF
TGTGCCAGCAGCGGTAGCTCCTACAATGAGCAGTTCTTC
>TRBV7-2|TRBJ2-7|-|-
CASSPLGGHTYEQYF
TGTGCCAGCAGCCCGTTGGGGGGGCATACCTACGAGCAGTACTTC
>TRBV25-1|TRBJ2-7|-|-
CASSVLSSYEQYF
TGTGCCAGCAGTGTCCTCAGCTCCTACGAGCAGTACTTC
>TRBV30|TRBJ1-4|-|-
CAWSTRGGEKLFF
TGTGCCTGGAGTACTCGGGGAGGTGAAAAACTGTTTTTT
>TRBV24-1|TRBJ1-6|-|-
CATSANRANSPLHF
TGTGCCACCAGCGCGAACAGGGCCAATTCACCCCTCCACTTT
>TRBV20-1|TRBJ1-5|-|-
CSASRDLGYNSNQPQHF
TGCAGTGCTAGTCGGGATTTAGGTTACAATAGCAATCAGCCCCAGCATTTT
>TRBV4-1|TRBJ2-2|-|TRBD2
CASSQEGSGSGSIRTGELFF
TGCGCCAGCAGCCAAGAGGGCTCTGGTAGCGGGAGTATTAGGACCGGGGAGCTGTTTTTT